The rows below give T cell receptor beta chains drawn from one sample of a study of shared clonotypes between healthy human individuals. Sequencing was performed with immunoSEQ multiplex PCR; in TCRdb, only in-frame clones are kept and a portion is missing. The sample shows some 1,100,000 clones, 78% of them seen only once. The specimen was memory CD4+ T cells from PBMCs. The source of these receptors is a man younger than 30 in good health. Some clones in this sample may be carry-over from other donors' samples. Both conserved end residues are part of each CDR3. The D gene is left open where the match is weak. Where a row states a size, it is once, few, many or the class of an expanded clone; other rows omit it.

d_call: -
clone_size: -
v_call: TRBV11-3
j_call: TRBJ2-3
cdr3_aa: CASSLYGGTDTQYF
cdr3_nt: TGTGCCAGCAGTCTCTACGGGGGCACAGATACGCAGTATTTT

d_call: TRBD2
clone_size: -
v_call: TRBV5-6
j_call: TRBJ2-5
cdr3_aa: CASSFGAGDGETQYF
cdr3_nt: TGTGCCAGCAGCTTTGGGGCGGGAGATGGGGAGACCCAGTACTTC

d_call: -
clone_size: -
v_call: TRBV11-2
j_call: TRBJ2-7
cdr3_aa: CASTLSRLGEQYF
cdr3_nt: TGTGCCAGCACCTTGTCAAGGTTGGGGGAGCAGTACTTC

d_call: TRBD1
clone_size: few
v_call: TRBV18
j_call: TRBJ1-2
cdr3_aa: CASSQTGERSGYTF
cdr3_nt: TGTGCCAGCTCCCAGACAGGGGAAAGGTCCGGCTACACCTTC

d_call: -
clone_size: -
v_call: TRBV29-1
j_call: TRBJ1-2
cdr3_aa: CSVGSLVEGRDYGYTF
cdr3_nt: TGCAGCGTCGGAAGTTTGGTTGAGGGGCGAGACTATGGCTACACCTTC

d_call: -
clone_size: -
v_call: TRBV19
j_call: TRBJ2-4
cdr3_aa: CASSMGDLIQYF
cdr3_nt: TGTGCCAGTAGTATGGGGGATCTCATTCAGTACTTC

d_call: -
clone_size: -
v_call: TRBV15
j_call: TRBJ1-5
cdr3_aa: CATSRDPRGVGYNQPQHF
cdr3_nt: TGTGCCACCAGCAGAGACCCACGAGGGGTAGGGTACAATCAGCCCCAGCATTTT

d_call: -
clone_size: -
v_call: TRBV9
j_call: TRBJ1-2
cdr3_aa: CASSVGPNYGYTF
cdr3_nt: TGTGCCAGCAGCGTAGGCCCGAACTATGGCTACACCTTC

d_call: TRBD1
clone_size: -
v_call: TRBV5-1
j_call: TRBJ2-7
cdr3_aa: CASSRDSFYEQYF
cdr3_nt: TGCGCCAGCAGCCGGGACAGTTTTTACGAGCAGTACTTC

d_call: -
clone_size: -
v_call: TRBV29-1
j_call: TRBJ1-1
cdr3_aa: CSVEDPGTVTEAFF
cdr3_nt: TGCAGCGTTGAAGACCCAGGGACGGTCACTGAAGCTTTCTTT

d_call: -
clone_size: -
v_call: TRBV6-5
j_call: TRBJ1-2
cdr3_aa: CASSYQSQGYGYTF
cdr3_nt: TGTGCCAGCAGTTATCAGAGTCAGGGCTATGGCTACACCTTC

d_call: -
clone_size: -
v_call: TRBV4-3
j_call: TRBJ2-1
cdr3_aa: CASSQDFMAGNEQFF
cdr3_nt: TGCGCCAGCAGCCAAGATTTTATGGCGGGGAACGAGCAGTTCTTC

d_call: -
clone_size: -
v_call: TRBV5-6
j_call: TRBJ2-3
cdr3_aa: CASSLRPTDTQYF
cdr3_nt: TGTGCCAGCAGCTTACGACCCACAGATACGCAGTATTTT

d_call: -
clone_size: many
v_call: TRBV10-3
j_call: TRBJ1-5
cdr3_aa: CAISGGANQPQHF
cdr3_nt: TGTGCCATCAGTGGAGGGGCAAATCAGCCCCAGCATTTT

d_call: -
clone_size: once
v_call: TRBV5-1
j_call: TRBJ1-3
cdr3_aa: CASSLGVQGSGNTIYF
cdr3_nt: TGCGCCAGCAGCTTGGGCGTCCAGGGGTCTGGAAACACCATATATTTT

d_call: TRBD2
clone_size: -
v_call: TRBV7-2
j_call: TRBJ2-7
cdr3_aa: CASSLGSTSGAYEQYF
cdr3_nt: TGTGCCAGCAGCTTAGGGTCGACTAGCGGGGCCTACGAGCAGTACTTC

d_call: -
clone_size: -
v_call: TRBV30
j_call: TRBJ2-1
cdr3_aa: CAWSDEGVEQFF
cdr3_nt: TGTGCCTGGAGCGACGAGGGAGTTGAGCAGTTCTTC

d_call: TRBD1
clone_size: -
v_call: TRBV2
j_call: TRBJ2-7
cdr3_aa: CASSSDRGSYEQYF
cdr3_nt: TGTGCCAGCAGTTCTGACAGGGGGTCGTACGAGCAGTACTTC

d_call: TRBD2
clone_size: -
v_call: TRBV28
j_call: TRBJ2-2
cdr3_aa: CASGLAGNTGELFF
cdr3_nt: TGTGCCAGTGGACTAGCGGGGAACACCGGGGAGCTGTTTTTT

d_call: TRBD2
clone_size: few
v_call: TRBV2
j_call: TRBJ2-1
cdr3_aa: CASSEVTSGSYEQFF
cdr3_nt: TGTGCCAGCAGTGAGGTGACTAGCGGGAGCTATGAGCAGTTCTTC

d_call: -
clone_size: -
v_call: TRBV7-9
j_call: TRBJ2-1
cdr3_aa: CASSQDHYSYNEQFF
cdr3_nt: TGTGCCAGCAGCCAGGATCATTACTCCTACAATGAGCAGTTCTTC

d_call: TRBD2
clone_size: -
v_call: TRBV29-1
j_call: TRBJ2-3
cdr3_aa: CSVGGLAGAYTQYF
cdr3_nt: TGCAGCGTTGGGGGACTAGCGGGGGCTTATACGCAGTATTTT

d_call: -
clone_size: -
v_call: TRBV5-1
j_call: TRBJ1-2
cdr3_aa: CASSSGPIQFLGYTF
cdr3_nt: TGCGCCAGCAGCTCGGGCCCTATACAATTCCTTGGCTACACCTTC

d_call: -
clone_size: -
v_call: TRBV2
j_call: TRBJ2-1
cdr3_aa: CASSRDVAGEFF
cdr3_nt: TGTGCCAGCAGTAGGGACGTGGCTGGGGAGTTCTTC

d_call: -
clone_size: -
v_call: TRBV27
j_call: TRBJ2-7
cdr3_aa: CASSSSGPPYEQYF
cdr3_nt: TGTGCCAGCAGTTCCTCAGGTCCCCCCTACGAGCAGTACTTC

d_call: -
clone_size: -
v_call: TRBV15
j_call: TRBJ2-6
cdr3_aa: CATSPTDSPGAGANVLTF
cdr3_nt: TGTGCCACCAGCCCCACCGACAGCCCTGGGGCTGGGGCCAACGTCCTGACTTTC

d_call: TRBD2
clone_size: once
v_call: TRBV28
j_call: TRBJ2-2
cdr3_aa: CASSSGLAGLALNTGELFF
cdr3_nt: TGTGCCAGCAGTTCGGGACTAGCGGGACTCGCTCTGAACACCGGGGAGCTGTTTTTT